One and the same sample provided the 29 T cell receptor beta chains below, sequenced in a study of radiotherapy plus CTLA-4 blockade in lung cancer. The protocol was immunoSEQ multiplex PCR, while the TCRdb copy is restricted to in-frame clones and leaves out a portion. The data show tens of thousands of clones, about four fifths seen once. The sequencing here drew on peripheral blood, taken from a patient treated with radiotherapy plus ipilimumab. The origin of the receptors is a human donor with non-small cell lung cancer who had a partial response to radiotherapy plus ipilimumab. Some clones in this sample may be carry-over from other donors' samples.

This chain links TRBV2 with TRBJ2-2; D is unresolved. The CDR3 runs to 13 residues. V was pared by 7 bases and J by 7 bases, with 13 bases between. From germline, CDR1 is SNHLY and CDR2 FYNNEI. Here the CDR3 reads CASTPVPFGELFF. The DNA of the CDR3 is TGTGCCAGCACCCCGGTCCCCTTCGGGGAGCTGTTTTTT. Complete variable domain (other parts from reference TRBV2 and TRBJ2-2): EPEVTQTPSHQVTQMGQEVILRCVPISNHLYFYWYRQILGQKVEFLVSFYNNEISEKSEIFDDQFSVERPDGSNFTLKIRSTKLEDSAMYFCASTPVPFGELFFGEGSRLTVL.

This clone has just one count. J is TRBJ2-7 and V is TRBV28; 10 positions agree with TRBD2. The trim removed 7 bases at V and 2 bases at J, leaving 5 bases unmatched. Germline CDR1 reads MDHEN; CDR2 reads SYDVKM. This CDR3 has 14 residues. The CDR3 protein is CASIPGLATYEQYF. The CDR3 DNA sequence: TGTGCCAGCATCCCGGGACTAGCGACCTACGAGCAGTACTTC.

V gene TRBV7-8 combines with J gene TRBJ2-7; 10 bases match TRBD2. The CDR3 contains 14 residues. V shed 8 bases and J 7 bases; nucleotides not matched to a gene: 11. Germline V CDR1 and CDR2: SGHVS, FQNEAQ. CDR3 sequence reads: CASSDGLAGVEQYF. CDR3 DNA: TGTGCCAGCTCTGACGGGCTAGCGGGAGTAGAGCAGTACTTC.

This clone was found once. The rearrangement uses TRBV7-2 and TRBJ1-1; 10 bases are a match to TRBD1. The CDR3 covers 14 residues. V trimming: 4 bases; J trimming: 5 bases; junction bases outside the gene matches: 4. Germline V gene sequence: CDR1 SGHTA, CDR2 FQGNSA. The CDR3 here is CASSSDRGHTEAFF. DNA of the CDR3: TGTGCCAGCAGCTCTGACAGGGGGCATACTGAAGCTTTCTTT.

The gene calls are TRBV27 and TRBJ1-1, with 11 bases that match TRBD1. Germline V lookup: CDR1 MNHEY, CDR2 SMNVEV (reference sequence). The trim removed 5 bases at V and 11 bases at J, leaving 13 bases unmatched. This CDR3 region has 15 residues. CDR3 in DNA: TGTGCCAGCAGTCCGGGCGGGACAGGGGGAAGTCGGGCTTTCTTT. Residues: CASSPGGTGGSRAFF.

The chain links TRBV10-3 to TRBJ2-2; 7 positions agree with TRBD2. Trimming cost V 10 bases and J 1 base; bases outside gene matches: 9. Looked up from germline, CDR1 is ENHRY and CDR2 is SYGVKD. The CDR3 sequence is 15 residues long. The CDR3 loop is CATASGALNTGELFF. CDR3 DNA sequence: TGTGCCACCGCTAGCGGAGCCTTGAACACCGGGGAGCTGTTTTTT.

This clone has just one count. The chain's CDR3 is CASSEQGYIQYF. In nucleotides, the CDR3 is TGTGCCAGCAGTGAGCAGGGGTACATTCAGTACTTC. The chain combines TRBV27 with TRBJ2-4; maybe TRBD1 (6 bases). There are 12 residues in the CDR3. Between the trimmed V and J ends, which lost 5 bases and 8 bases, there was a span of 10 bases. Germline CDR1 and CDR2: MNHEY and SMNVEV (reference sequence).

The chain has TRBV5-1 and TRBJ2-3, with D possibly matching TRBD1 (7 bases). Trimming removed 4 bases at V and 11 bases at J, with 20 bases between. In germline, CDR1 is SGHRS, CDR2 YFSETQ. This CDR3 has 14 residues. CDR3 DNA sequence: TGCGCCAGCAGCCAAGACAGGGTGCAGGGGGGGCAGTATTTT. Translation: CASSQDRVQGGQYF.

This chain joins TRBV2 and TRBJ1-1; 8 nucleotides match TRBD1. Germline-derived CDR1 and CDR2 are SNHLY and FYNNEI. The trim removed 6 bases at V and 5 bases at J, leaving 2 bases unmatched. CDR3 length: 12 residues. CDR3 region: CASRGDRTEAFF. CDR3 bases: TGTGCCAGCAGGGGGGACAGGACTGAAGCTTTCTTT.

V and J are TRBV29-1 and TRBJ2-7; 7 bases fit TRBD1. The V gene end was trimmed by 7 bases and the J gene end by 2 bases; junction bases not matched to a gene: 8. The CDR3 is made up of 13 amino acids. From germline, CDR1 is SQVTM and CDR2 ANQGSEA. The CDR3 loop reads CSGGSGQPYEQYF. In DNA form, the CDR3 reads TGCAGCGGGGGATCGGGACAGCCCTACGAGCAGTACTTC.

The DNA of the CDR3 is TGCGCCAGCAGCTTAGCGGGAGGGACAAGCACAGATACGCAGTATTTT. Translating gives CASSLAGGTSTDTQYF. The chain links TRBV5-1 to TRBJ2-3, with 10 positions matching TRBD2. CDR1 is SGHRS and CDR2 is YFSETQ in the germline V gene. The J segment lost 0 bases and the V segment lost 2 bases, leaving 3 bases of the junction unmatched. The CDR3 is made up of 16 amino acids.

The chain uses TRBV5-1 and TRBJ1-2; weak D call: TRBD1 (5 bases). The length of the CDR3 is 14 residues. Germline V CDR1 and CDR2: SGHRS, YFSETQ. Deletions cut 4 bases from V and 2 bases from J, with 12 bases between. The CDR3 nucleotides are TGCGCCAGCAGCCCGGACGGGGGAAACTATGGCTACACCTTC. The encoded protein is CASSPDGGNYGYTF.

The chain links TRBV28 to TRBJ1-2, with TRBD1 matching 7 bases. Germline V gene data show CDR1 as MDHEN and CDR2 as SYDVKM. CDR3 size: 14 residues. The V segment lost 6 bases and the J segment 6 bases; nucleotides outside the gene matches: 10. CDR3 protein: CASRASRQGHGYTF. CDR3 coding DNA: TGTGCCAGCAGGGCGTCCAGACAGGGCCATGGCTACACCTTC.

This CDR3 reads CASSLGLAYEQYF. CDR3 DNA: TGTGCCAGCAGCTTAGGGCTAGCCTACGAGCAGTACTTC. J is TRBJ2-7 and V is TRBV11-3, with no clear D. The V and J ends lost 1 base and 2 bases respectively, with 6 bases between them. The CDR3 runs to 13 residues. Germline CDR1 and CDR2: SGHNT and YENEEA.

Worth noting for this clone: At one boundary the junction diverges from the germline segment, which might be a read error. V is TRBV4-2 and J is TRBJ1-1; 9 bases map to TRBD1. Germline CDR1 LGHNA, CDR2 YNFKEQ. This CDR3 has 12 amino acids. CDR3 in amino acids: CASSQNRGQSVF. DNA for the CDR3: TGTGCCAGCAGCCAAAACAGGGGGCAATCGGTATTT.

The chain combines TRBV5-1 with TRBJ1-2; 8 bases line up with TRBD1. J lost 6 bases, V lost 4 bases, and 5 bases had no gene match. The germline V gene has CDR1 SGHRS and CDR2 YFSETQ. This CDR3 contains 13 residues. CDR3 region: CASSADRADGYTF. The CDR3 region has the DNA TGCGCCAGCAGCGCGGACAGGGCGGATGGCTACACCTTC.

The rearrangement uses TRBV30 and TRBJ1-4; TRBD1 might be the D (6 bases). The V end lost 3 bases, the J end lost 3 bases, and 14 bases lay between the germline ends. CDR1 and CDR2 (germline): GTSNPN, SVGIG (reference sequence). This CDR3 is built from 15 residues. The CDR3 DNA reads TGTGCCTGGAGCCGGGAGGGGGAAGCTAATGAAAAACTGTTTTTT. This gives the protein CAWSREGEANEKLFF.

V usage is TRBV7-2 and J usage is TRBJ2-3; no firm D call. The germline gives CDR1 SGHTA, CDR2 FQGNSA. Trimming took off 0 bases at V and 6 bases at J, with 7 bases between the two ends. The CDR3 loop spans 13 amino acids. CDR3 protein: CASSLAEPDTQYF. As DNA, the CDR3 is TGTGCCAGCAGCTTAGCCGAGCCCGATACGCAGTATTTT. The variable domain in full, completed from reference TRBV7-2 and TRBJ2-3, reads GAGVSQSPSNKVTEKGKDVELRCDPISGHTALYWYRQSLGQGLEFLIYFQGNSAPDKSGLPSDRFSAERTGGSVSTLTIQRTQQEDSAVYLCASSLAEPDTQYFGPGTRLTVL.

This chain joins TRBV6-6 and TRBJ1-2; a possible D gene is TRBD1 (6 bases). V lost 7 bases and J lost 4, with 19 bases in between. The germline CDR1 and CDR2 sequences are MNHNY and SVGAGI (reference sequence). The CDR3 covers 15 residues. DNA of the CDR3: TGTGCCAGCATCCGGACAGAGGATTCAATCTATGGCTACACCTTC. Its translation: CASIRTEDSIYGYTF.

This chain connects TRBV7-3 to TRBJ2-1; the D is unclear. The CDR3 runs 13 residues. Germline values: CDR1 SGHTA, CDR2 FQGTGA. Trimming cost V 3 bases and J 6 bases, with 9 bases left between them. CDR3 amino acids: CASSFRVRNEQFF. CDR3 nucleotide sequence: TGTGCCAGCAGCTTTCGGGTGCGCAATGAGCAGTTCTTC.

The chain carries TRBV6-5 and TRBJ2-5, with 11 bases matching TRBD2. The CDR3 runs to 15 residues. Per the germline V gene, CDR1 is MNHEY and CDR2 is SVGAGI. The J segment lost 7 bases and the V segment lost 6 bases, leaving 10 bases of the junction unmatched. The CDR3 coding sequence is TGTGCCAGCAGCGCGCTAGCGGGGGGTGATGGGACCCAGTACTTC. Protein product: CASSALAGGDGTQYF.

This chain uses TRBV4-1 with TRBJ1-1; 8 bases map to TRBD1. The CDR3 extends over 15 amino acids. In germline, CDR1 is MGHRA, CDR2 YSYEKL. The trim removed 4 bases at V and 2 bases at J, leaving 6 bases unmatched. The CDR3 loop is CASSLWTGRNTEAFF. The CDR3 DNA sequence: TGCGCCAGCAGCCTCTGGACAGGGAGAAACACTGAAGCTTTCTTT.

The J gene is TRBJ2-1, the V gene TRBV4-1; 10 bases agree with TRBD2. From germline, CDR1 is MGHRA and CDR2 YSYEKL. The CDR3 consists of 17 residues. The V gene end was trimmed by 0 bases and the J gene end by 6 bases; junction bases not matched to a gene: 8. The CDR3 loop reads CASSQDGGGLAPNEQFF. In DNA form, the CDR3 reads TGCGCCAGCAGCCAAGATGGAGGGGGACTAGCGCCCAATGAGCAGTTCTTC.

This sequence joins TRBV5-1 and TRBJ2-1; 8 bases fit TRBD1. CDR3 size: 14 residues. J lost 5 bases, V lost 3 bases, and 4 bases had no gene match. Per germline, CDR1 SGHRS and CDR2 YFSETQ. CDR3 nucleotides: TGCGCCAGCAGCTGGACAGGGTCCGACAATGAGCAGTTCTTC. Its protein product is CASSWTGSDNEQFF.

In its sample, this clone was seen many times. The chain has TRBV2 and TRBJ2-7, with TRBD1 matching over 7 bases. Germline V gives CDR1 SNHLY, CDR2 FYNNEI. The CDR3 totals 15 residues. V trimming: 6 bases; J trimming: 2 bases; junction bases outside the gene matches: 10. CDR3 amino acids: CASSVSTGTAYEQYF. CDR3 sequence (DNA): TGTGCCAGCAGCGTCTCGACCGGGACAGCCTACGAGCAGTACTTC.

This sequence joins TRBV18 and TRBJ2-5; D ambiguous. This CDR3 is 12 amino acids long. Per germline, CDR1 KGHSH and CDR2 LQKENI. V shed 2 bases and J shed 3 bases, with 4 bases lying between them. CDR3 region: CASSPVEETQYF. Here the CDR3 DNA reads TGTGCCAGCTCACCAGTAGAAGAGACCCAGTACTTC.

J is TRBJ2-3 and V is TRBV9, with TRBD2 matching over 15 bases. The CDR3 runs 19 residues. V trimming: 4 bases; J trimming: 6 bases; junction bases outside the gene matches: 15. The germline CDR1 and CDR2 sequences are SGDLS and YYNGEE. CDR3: CASSPRGGSGTSGRDTQYF. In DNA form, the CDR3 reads TGTGCCAGCAGCCCCCGGGGGGGCTCCGGGACTAGCGGGAGGGATACGCAGTATTTT.

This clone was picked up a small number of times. This chain's CDR3 is CASSEAPGFETQYF. The DNA of the CDR3 is TGTGCCAGCAGTGAAGCGCCCGGGTTTGAGACCCAGTACTTC. The chain employs TRBV2 and TRBJ2-5; D remains ambiguous. V shed 0 bases and J shed 5 bases, with 10 bases lying between them. This CDR3 is built from 14 residues. CDR1 and CDR2 from the germline V gene are SNHLY and FYNNEI.

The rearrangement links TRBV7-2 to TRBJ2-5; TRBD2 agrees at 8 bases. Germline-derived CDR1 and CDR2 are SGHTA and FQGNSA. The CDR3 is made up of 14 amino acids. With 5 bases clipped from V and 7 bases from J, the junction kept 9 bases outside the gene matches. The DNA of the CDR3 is TGTGCCAGCAGCGCAGCGGGACTAGGGATGACCCAGTACTTC. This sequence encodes CASSAAGLGMTQYF.